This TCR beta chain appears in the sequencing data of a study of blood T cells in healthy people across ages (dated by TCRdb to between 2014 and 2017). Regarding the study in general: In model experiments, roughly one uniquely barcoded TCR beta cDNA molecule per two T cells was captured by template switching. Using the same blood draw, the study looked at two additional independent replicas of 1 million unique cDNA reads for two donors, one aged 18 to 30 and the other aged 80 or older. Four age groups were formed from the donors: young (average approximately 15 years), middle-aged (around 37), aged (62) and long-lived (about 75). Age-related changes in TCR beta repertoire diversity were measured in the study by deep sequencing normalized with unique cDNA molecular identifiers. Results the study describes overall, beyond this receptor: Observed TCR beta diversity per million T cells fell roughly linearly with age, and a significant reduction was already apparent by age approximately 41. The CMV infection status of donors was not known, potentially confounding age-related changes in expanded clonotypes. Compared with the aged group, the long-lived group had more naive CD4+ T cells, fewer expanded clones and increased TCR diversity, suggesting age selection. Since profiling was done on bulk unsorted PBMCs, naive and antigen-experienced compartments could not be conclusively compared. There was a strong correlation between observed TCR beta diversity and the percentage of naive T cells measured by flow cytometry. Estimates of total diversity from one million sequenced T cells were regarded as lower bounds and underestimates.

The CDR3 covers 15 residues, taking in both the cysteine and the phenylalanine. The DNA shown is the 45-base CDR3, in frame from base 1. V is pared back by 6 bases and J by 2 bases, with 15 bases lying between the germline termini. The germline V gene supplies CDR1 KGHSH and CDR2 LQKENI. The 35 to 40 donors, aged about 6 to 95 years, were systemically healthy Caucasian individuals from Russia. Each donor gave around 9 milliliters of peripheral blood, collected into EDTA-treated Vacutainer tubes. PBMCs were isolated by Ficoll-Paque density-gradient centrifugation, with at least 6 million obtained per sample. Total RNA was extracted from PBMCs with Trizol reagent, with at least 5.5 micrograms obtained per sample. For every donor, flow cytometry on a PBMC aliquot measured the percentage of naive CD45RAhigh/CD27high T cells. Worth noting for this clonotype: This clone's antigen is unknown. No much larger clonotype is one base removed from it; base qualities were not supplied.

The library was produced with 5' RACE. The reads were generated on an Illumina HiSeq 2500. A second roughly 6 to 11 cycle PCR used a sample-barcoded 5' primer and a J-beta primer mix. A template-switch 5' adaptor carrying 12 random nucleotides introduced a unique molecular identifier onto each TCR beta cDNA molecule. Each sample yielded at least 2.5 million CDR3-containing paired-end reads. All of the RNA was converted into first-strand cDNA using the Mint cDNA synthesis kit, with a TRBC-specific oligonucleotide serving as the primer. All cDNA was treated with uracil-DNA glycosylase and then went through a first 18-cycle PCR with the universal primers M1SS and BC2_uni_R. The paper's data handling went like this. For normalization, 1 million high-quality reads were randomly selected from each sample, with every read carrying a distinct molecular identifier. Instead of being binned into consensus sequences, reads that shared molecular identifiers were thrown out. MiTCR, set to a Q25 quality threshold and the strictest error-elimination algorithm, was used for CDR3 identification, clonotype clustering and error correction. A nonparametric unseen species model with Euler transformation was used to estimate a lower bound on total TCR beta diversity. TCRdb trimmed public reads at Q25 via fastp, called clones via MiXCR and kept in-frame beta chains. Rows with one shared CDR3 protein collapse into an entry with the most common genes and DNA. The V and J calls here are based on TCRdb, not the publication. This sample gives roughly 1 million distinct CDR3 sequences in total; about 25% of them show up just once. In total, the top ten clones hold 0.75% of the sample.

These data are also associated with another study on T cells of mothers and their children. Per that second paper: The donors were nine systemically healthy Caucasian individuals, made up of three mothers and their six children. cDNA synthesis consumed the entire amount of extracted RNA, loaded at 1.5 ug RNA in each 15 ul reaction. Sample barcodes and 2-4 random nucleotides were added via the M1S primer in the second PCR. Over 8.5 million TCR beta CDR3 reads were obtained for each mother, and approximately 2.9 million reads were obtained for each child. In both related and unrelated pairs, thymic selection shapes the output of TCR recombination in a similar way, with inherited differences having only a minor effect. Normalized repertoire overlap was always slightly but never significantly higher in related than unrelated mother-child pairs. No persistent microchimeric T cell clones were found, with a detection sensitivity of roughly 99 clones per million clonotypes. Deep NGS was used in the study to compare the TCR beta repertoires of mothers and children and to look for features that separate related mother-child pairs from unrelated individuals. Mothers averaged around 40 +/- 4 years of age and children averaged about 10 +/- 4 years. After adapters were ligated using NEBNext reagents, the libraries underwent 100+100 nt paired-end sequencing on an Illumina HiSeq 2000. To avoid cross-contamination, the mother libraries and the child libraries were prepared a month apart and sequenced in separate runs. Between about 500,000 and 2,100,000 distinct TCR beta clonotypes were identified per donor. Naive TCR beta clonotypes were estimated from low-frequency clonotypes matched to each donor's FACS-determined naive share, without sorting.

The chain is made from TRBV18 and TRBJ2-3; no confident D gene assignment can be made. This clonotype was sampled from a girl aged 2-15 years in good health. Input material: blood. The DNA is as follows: TGTGCCAGCTCCCCGCGACAACTTTCCACAGATACGCAGTATTTT. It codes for CASSPRQLSTDTQYF.